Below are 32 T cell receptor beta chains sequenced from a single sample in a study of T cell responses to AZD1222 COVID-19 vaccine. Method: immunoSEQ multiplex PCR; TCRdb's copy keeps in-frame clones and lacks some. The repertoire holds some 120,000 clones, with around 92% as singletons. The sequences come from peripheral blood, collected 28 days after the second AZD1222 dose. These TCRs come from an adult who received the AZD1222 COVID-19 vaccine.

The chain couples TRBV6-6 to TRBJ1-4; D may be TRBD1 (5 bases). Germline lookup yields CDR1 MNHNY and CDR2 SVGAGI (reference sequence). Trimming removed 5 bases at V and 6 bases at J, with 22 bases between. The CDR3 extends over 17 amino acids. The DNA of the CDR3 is TGTGCCAGCAGTCGGTACCATGGGGGAGGGATCGATGAAAAACTGTTTTTT. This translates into CASSRYHGGGIDEKLFF.

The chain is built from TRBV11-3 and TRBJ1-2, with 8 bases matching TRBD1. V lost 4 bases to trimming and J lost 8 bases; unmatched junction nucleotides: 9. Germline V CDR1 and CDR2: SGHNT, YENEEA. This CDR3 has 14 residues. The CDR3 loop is CASSSSGTGNGYTF. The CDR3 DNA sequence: TGTGCCAGCAGCTCATCCGGGACAGGTAACGGCTACACCTTC.

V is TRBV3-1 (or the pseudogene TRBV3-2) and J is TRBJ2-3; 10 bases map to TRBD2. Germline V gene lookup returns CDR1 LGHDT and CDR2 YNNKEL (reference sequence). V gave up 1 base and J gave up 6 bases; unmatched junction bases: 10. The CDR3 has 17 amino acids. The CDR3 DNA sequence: TGTGCCAGCAGCCAAGTTCCGAGCGGGAGGGCCTGGGATACGCAGTATTTT. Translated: CASSQVPSGRAWDTQYF.

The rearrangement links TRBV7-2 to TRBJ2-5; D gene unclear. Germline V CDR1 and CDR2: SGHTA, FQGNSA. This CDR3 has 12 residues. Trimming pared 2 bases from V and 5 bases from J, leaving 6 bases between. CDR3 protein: CASSLNPETQYF. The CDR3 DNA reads TGTGCCAGCAGCTTAAATCCTGAGACCCAGTACTTC.

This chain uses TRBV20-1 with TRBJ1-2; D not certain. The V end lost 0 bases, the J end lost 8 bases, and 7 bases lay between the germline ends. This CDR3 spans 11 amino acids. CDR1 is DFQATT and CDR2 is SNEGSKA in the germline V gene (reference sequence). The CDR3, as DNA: TGCAGTGCTAGAGATGTTCGGGGCTACACCTTC. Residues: CSARDVRGYTF.

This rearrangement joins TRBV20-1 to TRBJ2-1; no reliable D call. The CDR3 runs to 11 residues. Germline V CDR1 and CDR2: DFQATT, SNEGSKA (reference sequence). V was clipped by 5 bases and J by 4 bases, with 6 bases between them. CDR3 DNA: TGCAGTGCTTCCGGGTACAATGAGCAGTTCTTC. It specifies CSASGYNEQFF.

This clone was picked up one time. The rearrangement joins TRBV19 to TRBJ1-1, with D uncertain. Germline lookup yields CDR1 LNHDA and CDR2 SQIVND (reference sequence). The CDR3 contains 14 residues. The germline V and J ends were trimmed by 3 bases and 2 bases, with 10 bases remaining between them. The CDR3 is CASSIGRYNTEAFF. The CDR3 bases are TGTGCCAGTAGTATTGGCAGGTATAACACTGAAGCTTTCTTT.

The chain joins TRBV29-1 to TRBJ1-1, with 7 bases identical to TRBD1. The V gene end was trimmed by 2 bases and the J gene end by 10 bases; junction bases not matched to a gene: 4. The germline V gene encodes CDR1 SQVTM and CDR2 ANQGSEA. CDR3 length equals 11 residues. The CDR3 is CSVEPTGRAFF. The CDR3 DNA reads TGCAGCGTTGAACCGACAGGGAGAGCTTTCTTT.

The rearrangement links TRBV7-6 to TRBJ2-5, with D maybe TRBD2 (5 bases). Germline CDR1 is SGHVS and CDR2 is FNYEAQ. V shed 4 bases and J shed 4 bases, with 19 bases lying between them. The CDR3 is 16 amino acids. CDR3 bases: TGTGCCAGCAGCTCGGCGGGCCGGAGATTAGGAGAGACCCAGTACTTC. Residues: CASSSAGRRLGETQYF.

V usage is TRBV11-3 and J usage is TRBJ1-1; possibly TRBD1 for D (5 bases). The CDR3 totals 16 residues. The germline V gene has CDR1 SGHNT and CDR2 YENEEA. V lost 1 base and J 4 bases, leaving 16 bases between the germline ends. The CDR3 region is CASSLVPGMVGTEAFF. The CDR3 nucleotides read TGTGCCAGCAGCTTAGTGCCAGGGATGGTTGGCACTGAAGCTTTCTTT. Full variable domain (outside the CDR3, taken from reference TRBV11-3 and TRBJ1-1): EAGVVQSPRYKIIEKKQPVAFWCNPISGHNTLYWYLQNLGQGPELLIRYENEEAVDDSQLPKDRFSAERLKGVDSTLKIQPAELGDSAVYLCASSLVPGMVGTEAFFGQGTRLTVV.

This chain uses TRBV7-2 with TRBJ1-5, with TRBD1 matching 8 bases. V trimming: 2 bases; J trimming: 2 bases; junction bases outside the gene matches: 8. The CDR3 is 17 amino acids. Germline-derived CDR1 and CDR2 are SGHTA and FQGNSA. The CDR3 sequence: CASSLMTGDPGNQPQHF. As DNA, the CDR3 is TGTGCCAGCAGCTTAATGACAGGGGATCCGGGCAATCAGCCCCAGCATTTT.

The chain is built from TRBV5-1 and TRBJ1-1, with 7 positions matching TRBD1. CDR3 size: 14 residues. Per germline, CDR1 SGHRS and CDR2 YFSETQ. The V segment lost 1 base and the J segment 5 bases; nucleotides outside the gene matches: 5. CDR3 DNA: TGCGCCAGCAGCTTGCGTGAGGGGGCAACTGAAGCTTTCTTT. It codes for CASSLREGATEAFF.

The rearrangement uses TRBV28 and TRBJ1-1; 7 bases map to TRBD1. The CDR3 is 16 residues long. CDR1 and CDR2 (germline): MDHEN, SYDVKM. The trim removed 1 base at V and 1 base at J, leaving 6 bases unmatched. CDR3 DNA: TGTGCCAGCAGTTTATCTGGCAGGGGGGGGAACACTGAAGCTTTCTTT. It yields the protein CASSLSGRGGNTEAFF.

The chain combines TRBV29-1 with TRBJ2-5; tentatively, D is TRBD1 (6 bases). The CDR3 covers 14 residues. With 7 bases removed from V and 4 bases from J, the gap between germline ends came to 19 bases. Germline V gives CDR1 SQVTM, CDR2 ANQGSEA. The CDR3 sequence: CSASKRGRGETQYF. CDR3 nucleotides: TGCAGCGCCTCCAAGAGGGGCAGGGGAGAGACCCAGTACTTC.

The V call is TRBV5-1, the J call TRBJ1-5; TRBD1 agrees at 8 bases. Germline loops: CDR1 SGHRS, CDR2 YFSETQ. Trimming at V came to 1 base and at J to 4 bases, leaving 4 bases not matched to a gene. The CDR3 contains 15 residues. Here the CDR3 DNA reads TGCGCCAGCAGCTTGCGACAGGGGCCAAATCAGCCCCAGCATTTT. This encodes CASSLRQGPNQPQHF. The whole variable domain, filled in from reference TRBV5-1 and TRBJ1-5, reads KAGVTQTPRYLIKTRGQQVTLSCSPISGHRSVSWYQQTPGQGLQFLFEYFSETQRNKGNFPGRFSGRQFSNSRSEMNVSTLELGDSALYLCASSLRQGPNQPQHFGDGTRLSIL.

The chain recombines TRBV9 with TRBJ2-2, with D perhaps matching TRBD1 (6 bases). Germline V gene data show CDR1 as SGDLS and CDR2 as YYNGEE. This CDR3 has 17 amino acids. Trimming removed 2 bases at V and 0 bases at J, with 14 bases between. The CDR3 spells CASSVRTGTPNTGELFF. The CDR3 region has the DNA TGTGCCAGCAGCGTCAGGACCGGGACACCGAACACCGGGGAGCTGTTTTTT.

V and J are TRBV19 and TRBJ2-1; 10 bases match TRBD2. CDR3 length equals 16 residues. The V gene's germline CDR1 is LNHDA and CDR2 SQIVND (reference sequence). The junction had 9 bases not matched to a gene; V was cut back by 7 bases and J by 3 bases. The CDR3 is CASIPAGGPNYNEQFF. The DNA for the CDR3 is TGTGCCAGTATCCCAGCGGGGGGGCCGAACTACAATGAGCAGTTCTTC.

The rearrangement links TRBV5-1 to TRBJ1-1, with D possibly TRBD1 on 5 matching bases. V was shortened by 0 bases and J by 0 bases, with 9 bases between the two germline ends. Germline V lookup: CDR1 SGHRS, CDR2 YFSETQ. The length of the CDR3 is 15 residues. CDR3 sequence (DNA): TGCGCCAGCAGCTTGGTTAGGGGCATGAACACTGAAGCTTTCTTT. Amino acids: CASSLVRGMNTEAFF.

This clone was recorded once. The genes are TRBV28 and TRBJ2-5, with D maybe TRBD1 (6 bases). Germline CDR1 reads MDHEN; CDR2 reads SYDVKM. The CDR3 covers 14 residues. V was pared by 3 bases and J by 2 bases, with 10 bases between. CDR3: CASSFWGRQETQYF. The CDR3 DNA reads TGTGCCAGCAGTTTCTGGGGGCGGCAAGAGACCCAGTACTTC.

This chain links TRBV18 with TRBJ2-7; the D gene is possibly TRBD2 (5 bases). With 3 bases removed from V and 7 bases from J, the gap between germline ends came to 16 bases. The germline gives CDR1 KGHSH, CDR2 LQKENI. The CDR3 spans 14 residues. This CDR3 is CASSPIKGAWEQYF. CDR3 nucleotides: TGTGCCAGCTCACCTATTAAGGGAGCTTGGGAGCAGTACTTC. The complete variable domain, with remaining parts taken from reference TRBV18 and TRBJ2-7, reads NAGVMQNPRHLVRRRGQEARLRCSPMKGHSHVYWYRQLPEEGLKFMVYLQKENIIDESGMPKERFSAEFPKEGPSILRIQQVVRGDSAAYFCASSPIKGAWEQYFGPGTRLTVT.

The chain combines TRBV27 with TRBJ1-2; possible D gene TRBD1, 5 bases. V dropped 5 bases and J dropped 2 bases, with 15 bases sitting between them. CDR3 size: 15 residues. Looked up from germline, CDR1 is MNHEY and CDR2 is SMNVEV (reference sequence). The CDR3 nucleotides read TGTGCCAGCAGTCACACCGGGACGGTGAACTATGGCTACACCTTC. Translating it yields CASSHTGTVNYGYTF.

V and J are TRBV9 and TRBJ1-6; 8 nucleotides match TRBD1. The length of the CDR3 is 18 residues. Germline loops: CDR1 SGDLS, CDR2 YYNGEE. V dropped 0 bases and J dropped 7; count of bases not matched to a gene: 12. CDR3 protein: CASSVEGQTDRGNSPLHF. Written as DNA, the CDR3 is TGTGCCAGCAGCGTAGAGGGACAGACCGACAGGGGAAATTCACCCCTCCACTTT.

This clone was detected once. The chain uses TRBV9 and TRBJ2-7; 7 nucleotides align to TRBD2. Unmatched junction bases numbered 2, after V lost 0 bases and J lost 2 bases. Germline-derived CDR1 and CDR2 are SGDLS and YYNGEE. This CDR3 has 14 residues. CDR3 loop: CASSVGLAAYEQYF. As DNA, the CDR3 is TGTGCCAGCAGCGTAGGACTAGCCGCCTACGAGCAGTACTTC.

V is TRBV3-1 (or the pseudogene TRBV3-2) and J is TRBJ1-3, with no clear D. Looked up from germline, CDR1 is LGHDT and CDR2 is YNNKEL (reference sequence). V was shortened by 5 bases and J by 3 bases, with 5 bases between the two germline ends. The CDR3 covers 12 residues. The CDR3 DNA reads TGTGCCAGCAGCGTAGTTGGAAACACCATATATTTT. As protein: CASSVVGNTIYF.

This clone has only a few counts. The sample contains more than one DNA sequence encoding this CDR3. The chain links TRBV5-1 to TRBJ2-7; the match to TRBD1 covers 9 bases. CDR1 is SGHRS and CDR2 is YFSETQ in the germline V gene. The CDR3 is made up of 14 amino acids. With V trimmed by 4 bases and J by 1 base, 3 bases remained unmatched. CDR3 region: CASSPGTGSYEQYF. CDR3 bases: TGCGCCAGCAGCCCCGGGACAGGGTCCTACGAGCAGTACTTC.

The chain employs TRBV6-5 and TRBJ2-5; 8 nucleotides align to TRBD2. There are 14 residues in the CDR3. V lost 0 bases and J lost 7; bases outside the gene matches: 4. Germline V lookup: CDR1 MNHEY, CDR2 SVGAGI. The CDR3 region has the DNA TGTGCCAGCAGTTACTCAGCGGGGGAAGGGACCCAGTACTTC. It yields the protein CASSYSAGEGTQYF.

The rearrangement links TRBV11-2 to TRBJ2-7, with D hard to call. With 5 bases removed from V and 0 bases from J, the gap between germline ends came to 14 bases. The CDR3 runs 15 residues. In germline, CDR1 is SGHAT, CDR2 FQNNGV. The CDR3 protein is CASSDPRQASYEQYF. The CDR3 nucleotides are TGTGCCAGCAGCGACCCCAGGCAGGCCTCCTACGAGCAGTACTTC.

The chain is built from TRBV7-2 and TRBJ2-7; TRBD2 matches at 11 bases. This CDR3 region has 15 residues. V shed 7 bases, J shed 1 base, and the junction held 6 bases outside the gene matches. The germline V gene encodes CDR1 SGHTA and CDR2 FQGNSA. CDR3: CASKKTSGVSYEQYF. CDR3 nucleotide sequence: TGTGCCAGCAAGAAGACTAGCGGGGTATCCTACGAGCAGTACTTC.

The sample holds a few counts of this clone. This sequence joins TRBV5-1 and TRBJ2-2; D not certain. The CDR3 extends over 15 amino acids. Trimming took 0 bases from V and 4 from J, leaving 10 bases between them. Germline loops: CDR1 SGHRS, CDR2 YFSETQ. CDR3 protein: CASSLASGVTGELFF. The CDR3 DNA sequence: TGCGCCAGCAGCTTGGCCTCGGGTGTCACCGGGGAGCTGTTTTTT. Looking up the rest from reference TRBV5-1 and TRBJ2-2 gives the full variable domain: KAGVTQTPRYLIKTRGQQVTLSCSPISGHRSVSWYQQTPGQGLQFLFEYFSETQRNKGNFPGRFSGRQFSNSRSEMNVSTLELGDSALYLCASSLASGVTGELFFGEGSRLTVL.

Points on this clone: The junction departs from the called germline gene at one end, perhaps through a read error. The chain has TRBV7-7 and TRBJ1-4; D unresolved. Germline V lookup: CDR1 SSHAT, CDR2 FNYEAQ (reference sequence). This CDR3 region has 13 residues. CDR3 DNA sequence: TGTGCTAGCAGCTCGGACACTAATGAAAAACTGTTTTTT. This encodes CASSSDTNEKLFF.

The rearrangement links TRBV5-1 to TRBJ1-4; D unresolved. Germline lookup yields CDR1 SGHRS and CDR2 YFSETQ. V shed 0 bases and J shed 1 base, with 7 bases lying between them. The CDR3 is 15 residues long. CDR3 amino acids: CASSLEGGTNEKLFF. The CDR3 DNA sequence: TGCGCCAGCAGCTTGGAAGGAGGAACTAATGAAAAACTGTTTTTT. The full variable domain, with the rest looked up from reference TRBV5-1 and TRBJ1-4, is KAGVTQTPRYLIKTRGQQVTLSCSPISGHRSVSWYQQTPGQGLQFLFEYFSETQRNKGNFPGRFSGRQFSNSRSEMNVSTLELGDSALYLCASSLEGGTNEKLFFGSGTQLSVL.

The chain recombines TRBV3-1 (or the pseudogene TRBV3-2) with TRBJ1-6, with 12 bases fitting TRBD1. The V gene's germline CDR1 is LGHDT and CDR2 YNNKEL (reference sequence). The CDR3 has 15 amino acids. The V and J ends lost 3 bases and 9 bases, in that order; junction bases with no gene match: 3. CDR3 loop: CASSQGQGAASPLHF. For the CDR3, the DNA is TGTGCCAGCAGCCAGGGACAGGGGGCTGCTTCACCCCTCCACTTT.